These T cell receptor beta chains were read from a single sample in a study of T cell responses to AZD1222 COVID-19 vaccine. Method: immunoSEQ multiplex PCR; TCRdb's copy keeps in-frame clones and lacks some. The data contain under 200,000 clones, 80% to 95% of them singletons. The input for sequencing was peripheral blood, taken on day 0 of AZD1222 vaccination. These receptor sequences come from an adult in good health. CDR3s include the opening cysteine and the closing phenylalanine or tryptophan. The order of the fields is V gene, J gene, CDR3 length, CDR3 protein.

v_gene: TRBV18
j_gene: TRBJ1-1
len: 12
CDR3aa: CASSPRDGEAFF

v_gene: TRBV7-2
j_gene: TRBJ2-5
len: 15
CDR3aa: CASSRSGKSYETQYF

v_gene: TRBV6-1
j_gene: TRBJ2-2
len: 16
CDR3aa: CASSVKSGSGGGELFF

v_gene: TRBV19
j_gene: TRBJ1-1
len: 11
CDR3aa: CASSTHRDAFF

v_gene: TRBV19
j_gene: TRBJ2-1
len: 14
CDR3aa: CASSIAVSYNEQFF

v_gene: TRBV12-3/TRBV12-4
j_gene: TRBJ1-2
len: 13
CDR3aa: CASSFREIYGYTF

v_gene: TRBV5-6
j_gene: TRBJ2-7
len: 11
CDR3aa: CASSLGYEQYF

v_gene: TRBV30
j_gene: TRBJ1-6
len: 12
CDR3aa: CAWSTILPPLHF

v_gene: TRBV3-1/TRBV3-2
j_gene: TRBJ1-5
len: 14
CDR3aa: CASSQDRGNQPQHF

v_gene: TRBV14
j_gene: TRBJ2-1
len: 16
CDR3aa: CASSQAPHSSYNEQFF

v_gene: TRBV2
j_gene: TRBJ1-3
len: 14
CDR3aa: CASKAGRSGNTIYF

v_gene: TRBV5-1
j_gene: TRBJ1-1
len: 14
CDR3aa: CASSPPGVSTEAFF

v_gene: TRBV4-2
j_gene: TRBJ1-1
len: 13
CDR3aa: CASSSVLNTEAFF

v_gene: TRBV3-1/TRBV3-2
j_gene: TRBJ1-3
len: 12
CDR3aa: CASSPQENTIYF

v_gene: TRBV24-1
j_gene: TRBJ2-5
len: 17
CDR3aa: CATSDLGSGRQQETQYF

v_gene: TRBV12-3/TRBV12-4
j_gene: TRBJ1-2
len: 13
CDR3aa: CASSRDGLYGYTF

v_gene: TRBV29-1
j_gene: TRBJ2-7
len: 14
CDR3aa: CSVEDLHGTYEQYF

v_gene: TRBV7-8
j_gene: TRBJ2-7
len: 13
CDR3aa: CASSLDRNYEQYF

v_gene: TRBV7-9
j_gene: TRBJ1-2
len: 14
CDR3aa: CASSFAAGQGGYTF

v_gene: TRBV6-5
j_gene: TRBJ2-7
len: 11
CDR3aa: CASLNGDEQYF

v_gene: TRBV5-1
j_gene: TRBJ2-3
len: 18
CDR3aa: CASSLEPKGFQSTDTQYF

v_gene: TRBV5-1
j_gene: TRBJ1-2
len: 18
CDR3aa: CASSLSPGTGGWLDGYTF

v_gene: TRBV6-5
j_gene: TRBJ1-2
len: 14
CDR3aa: CASSQIRDRNGYTF

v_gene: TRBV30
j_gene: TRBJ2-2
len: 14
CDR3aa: CAWSLSQTTGELFF

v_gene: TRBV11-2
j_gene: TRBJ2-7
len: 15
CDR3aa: CASSLVAVFSYEQYF

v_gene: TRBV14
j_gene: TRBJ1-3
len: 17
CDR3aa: CASSFLTGAHSGNTIYF

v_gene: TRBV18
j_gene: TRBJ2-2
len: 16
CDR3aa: CASSPSSSGSPGELFF

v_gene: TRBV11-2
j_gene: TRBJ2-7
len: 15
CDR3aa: CASSRTAPSPYEQYF

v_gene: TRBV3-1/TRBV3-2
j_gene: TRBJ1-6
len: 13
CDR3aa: CASSPGLGQQFHF

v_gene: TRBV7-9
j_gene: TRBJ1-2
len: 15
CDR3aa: CASSPPSVRGWGYTF

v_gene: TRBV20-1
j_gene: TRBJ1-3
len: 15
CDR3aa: CSASPTTGSGNTIYF

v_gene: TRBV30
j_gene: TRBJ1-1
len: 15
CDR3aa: CAWSGGAGVGTEAFF

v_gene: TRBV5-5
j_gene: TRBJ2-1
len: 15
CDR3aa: CASSLWGGGYNEQFF

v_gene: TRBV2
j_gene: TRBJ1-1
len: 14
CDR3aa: CASSDRAVNTEAFF

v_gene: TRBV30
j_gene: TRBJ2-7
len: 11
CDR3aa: CAWSVGYEQYF

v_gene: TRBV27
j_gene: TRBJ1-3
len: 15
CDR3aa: CASSPYPGAGNTIYF

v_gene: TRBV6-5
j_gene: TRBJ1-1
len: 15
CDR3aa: CASRQGALMNTEAFF

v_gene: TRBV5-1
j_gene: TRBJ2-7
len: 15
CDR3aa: CASSLTGGQGLEQYF

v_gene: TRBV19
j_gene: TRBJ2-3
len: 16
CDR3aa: CASSRKPGLNAHTQYF